The 3 T cell receptor beta chains given below trace back to one sample, sequenced in a study of memory CD4+ T cells and cytomegalovirus serostatus. The sort gate was single viable CD3+CD4+CD8-CD45RO+ cells for memory CD4+ T cells. Sequencing used immunoSEQ multiplex PCR; TCRdb keeps in-frame clones, though not all of them. The sample comprises some 44,000 clones, approximately 80% of which are singletons, and less than 0.6% rests with the top ten. Sequenced: memory CD4+ T cells from blood. Receptor source: an adult in good health and CMV-seronegative.

V gene TRBV15 combines with J gene TRBJ1-1; D gene uncertain. This CDR3 spans 13 amino acids. Germline CDR1 and CDR2: LNHNV and YYDKDF (reference sequence). V shed 0 bases and J shed 4 bases, with 6 bases lying between them. In DNA form, the CDR3 reads TGTGCCACCAGCAGAGATTCGAGCACTGAAGCTTTCTTT. Translating gives CATSRDSSTEAFF.

The V call is TRBV29-1, the J call TRBJ1-1, with a weak D call TRBD1 (6 bases). Germline assignment: CDR1 SQVTM and CDR2 ANQGSEA. V gave up 2 bases and J gave up 0 bases, with 13 bases separating them. This CDR3 has 15 residues. The CDR3 protein is CSVERGVAMNTEAFF. The CDR3, as DNA: TGCAGCGTTGAAAGGGGGGTGGCTATGAACACTGAAGCTTTCTTT.

The chain carries TRBV6-6 and TRBJ2-1; D is tentatively TRBD1 or TRBD2 (6 bases each). CDR1 is MNHNY, CDR2 SVGAGI, per germline (reference sequence). V was cut by 2 bases and J by 8 bases, with 13 bases left in between. The CDR3 covers 14 residues. CDR3: CASSYGGRGYEQFF. The CDR3 bases are TGTGCCAGCAGTTACGGGGGCCGGGGGTATGAGCAGTTCTTC.